What follows are 2 T cell receptor beta chains derived from one specimen sequenced in a study of shared clonotypes between healthy human individuals. Using immunoSEQ multiplex PCR, the repertoire was profiled, and TCRdb retains in-frame clones only, with some absent. The table records approximately 1.5 million clones, 97% to 99% of them present only once. The sequencing input was naive CD4+ T cells sorted from blood. Subset indicated: CD45RA+ positively selected. The receptors stem from a man between 25 and 39 years old in good health.

The chain combines TRBV15 with TRBJ2-1, with D uncertain. V lost 0 bases and J lost 2, with 8 bases in between. The germline V gene encodes CDR1 LNHNV and CDR2 YYDKDF (reference sequence). The CDR3 spans 15 residues. The CDR3 loop is CATSRDLVTYNEQFF. CDR3 DNA sequence: TGTGCCACCAGCAGAGACCTCGTCACCTACAATGAGCAGTTCTTC.

This clone occurred once. This chain links TRBV2 with TRBJ1-2; possibly TRBD1 for D (5 bases). V was clipped by 4 bases and J by 4 bases, with 10 bases between them. The CDR3 runs to 13 residues. Looked up from germline, CDR1 is SNHLY and CDR2 is FYNNEI. CDR3 sequence: CASSGGPSYGYTF. Here the CDR3 DNA reads TGTGCCAGCAGTGGGGGACCGAGCTATGGCTACACCTTC.